This T cell receptor beta chain was captured in a study of blood T cell repertoires in COVID-19. About the research overall: Samples taken during acute and convalescent COVID-19 were collected in the United States, Italy and Spain. PBMCs, B-cell-depleted T cells, or T cells were the source of the cDNA or gDNA that made up the material.

Per the original methods: Estimation of nucleated cell counts relied on the amplification of reference gene primers. TCRdb's copy holds only in-frame clones and misses some; the assay was immunoSEQ multiplex PCR. V, J and clone size were drawn from that table, and D and trimming were deduced from the DNA. This sample has some 250,000 clones, with approximately 86% found just once. The V gene end was trimmed by 6 bases and the J gene end by 7 bases; junction bases not matched to a gene: 15. CDR1 and CDR2 (germline): MNHEY, SMNVEV (reference sequence). The CDR3 extends over 19 amino acids. This sequence joins TRBV27 and TRBJ2-1, with TRBD2 identical over 16 bases. Sequencing used peripheral blood. The receptor comes from a man aged 30-40 years with active or convalescent COVID-19. The DNA of the CDR3 is TGTGCCAGCAGGCCACGCCCGGGGACTAGCGGGGGGGATTTTAATGAGCAGTTCTTC. This codes for CASRPRPGTSGGDFNEQFF.